The T cell receptor (beta chain) described here comes from a study of neoadjuvant anti-PD-1 for oral cavity cancer. Study-wide points: Expansion of preexisting intratumoral clones was suggested to aid response. Treg/Th17 ratio rose with pretreatment blood and fell with post-treatment tumor TCRbeta clonality. TCR analyses covered only three patients per response group.

Time point defined: after neoadjuvant nivolumab, at surgical resection. Stage II-IVA oral cavity squamous cell carcinoma was new and untreated by systemic or radiation therapy. Assay used: immunoSEQ multiplex PCR; TCRdb lists only in-frame clones, some missing. Counted here are tens of thousands of clones, 27% occurring once; the ten biggest clones make up around 17%. For this clone: No antigen is known for it.

Germline CDR1 is MNHEY and CDR2 is SVGAGI. V was pared by 4 bases and J by 0 bases, with 9 bases between. The CDR3 spans 14 residues. The chain combines TRBV6-5 with TRBJ1-1; TRBD1 is a possible D gene (5 bases). The material was tumor tissue, obtained after nivolumab (anti-PD-1) treatment. This TCR derives from a person aged 40 to 85 with oral cavity squamous cell carcinoma. CDR3 region: CASSFEGLNTEAFF. The CDR3 DNA reads as TGTGCCAGCAGTTTCGAGGGGTTGAACACTGAAGCTTTCTTT.